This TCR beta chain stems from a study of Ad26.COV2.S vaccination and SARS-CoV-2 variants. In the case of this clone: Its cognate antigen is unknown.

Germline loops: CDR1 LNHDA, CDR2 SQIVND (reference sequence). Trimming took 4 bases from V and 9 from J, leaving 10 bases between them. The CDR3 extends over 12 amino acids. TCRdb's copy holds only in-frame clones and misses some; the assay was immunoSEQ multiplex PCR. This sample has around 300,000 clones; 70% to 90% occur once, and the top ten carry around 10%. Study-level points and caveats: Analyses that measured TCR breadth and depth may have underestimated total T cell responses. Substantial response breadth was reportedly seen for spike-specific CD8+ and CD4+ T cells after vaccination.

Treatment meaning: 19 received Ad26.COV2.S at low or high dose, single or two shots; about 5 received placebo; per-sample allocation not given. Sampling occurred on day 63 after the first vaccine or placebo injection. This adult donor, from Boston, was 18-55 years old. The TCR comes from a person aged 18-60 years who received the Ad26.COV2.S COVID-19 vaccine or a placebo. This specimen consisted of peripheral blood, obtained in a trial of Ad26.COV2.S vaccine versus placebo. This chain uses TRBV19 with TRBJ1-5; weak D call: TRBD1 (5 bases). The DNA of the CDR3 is TGTGCCAGTAGTACCGGGGCGTTGCCCCAGCATTTT. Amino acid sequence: CASSTGALPQHF.